What follows is one T cell receptor beta chain and its context. Its antigen has not been determined. No much larger clonotype is one base removed from it; base qualities were not supplied. This entry is derived from a study of blood T cells in healthy people across ages (dated by TCRdb to the mid-2010s). Regarding the research as a whole: In model experiments, template switching captured roughly one uniquely barcoded TCR beta cDNA molecule for every two T cells. Age-related changes in TCR beta repertoire diversity were measured in the study by deep sequencing normalized with unique cDNA molecular identifiers. Donors were grouped into four age groups: young (average about 15 years), middle-aged (39), aged (approximately 67) and long-lived (82). To avoid experimental bias, donors of different ages were spread randomly across the sequencing lanes. Using the same blood draw, the study looked at two additional independent replicas of 1 million unique cDNA reads for two donors, one aged 18 to 30 and the other aged 80 or older.

Study-wide conclusions, independent of this receptor: Observed TCR beta diversity correlated strongly with the percentage of naive T cells measured by flow cytometry. Donor CMV infection status was unknown, potentially confounding age-related changes in expanded clonotypes. Because profiling used bulk unsorted PBMCs, naive and antigen-experienced compartments could not be compared conclusively. As age increased, observed TCR beta diversity per million T cells dropped in a roughly linear way, and a significant reduction was already evident by age around 41. Total diversity estimates from one million sequenced T cells were considered lower bounds and underestimates. Compared with the aged group, more naive CD4+ T cells, fewer expanded clones and increased TCR diversity were shown by the long-lived group, suggesting age selection.

From the cysteine up to the phenylalanine, the CDR3 has a length of 15 residues. Only the CDR3 DNA is retained, 45 bases long and in frame from the first base. From a lookup of the germline V gene (reference sequence), CDR1 and CDR2 are MNHNY and SVGAGI. Relative to germline, V is missing 5 bases and J is missing 5 bases, with 10 bases of the junction outside any gene match. Donors were 30 to 45 systemically healthy Caucasian individuals from Russia aged roughly 6 to 90 years. Ten milliliters of peripheral blood were drawn from each donor into EDTA-treated Vacutainer tubes. Ficoll-Paque density-gradient centrifugation was used to isolate PBMCs, with at least 7 million per sample. Trizol reagent was used to extract total RNA from PBMCs, with at least 6 micrograms per sample. For every donor, an aliquot of PBMCs went through flow cytometry to measure the percentages of naive CD45RAhigh/CD27high T cells.

The library relied on 5' RACE. For sequencing, an Illumina HiSeq 2500 was employed. A second PCR of about 6 to 12 cycles was run with a J-beta primer mix and a sample-barcoded 5' primer. A template-switch 5' adaptor carrying 12 random nucleotides introduced a unique molecular identifier onto each TCR beta cDNA molecule. Each sample yielded at least 2.5 million CDR3-containing paired-end reads. First-strand cDNA was synthesized from all RNA with the Mint cDNA synthesis kit, primed by a TRBC-specific oligonucleotide. All cDNA was treated with uracil-DNA glycosylase and then went through a first 18-cycle PCR with the universal primers M1SS and BC2_uni_R. As for the authors' bioinformatics: Each sample was normalized by randomly selecting 1 million high-quality reads, each carrying a distinct molecular identifier. Instead of being binned into consensus sequences, reads with shared molecular identifiers were discarded. MiTCR, with a Q25 quality threshold and the strictest error-elimination algorithm, was used for CDR3 identification, clonotype clustering and error correction. A nonparametric unseen species model with Euler transformation was used to estimate lower-bound total TCR beta diversity. TCRdb took the public reads, trimmed them with fastp at Q25, ran MiXCR for clone calling and kept in-frame beta chains. Each entry is one CDR3 protein sequence, shown with its most common DNA and genes. These V and J calls rely on TCRdb rather than the paper's analysis. In all, the sample holds 1.5 million to 2 million distinct CDR3 sequences, and 49% of those were seen once. The leading ten clones occupy over 2% of the sample.

This receptor was obtained from a middle-aged woman in good health. The V and J segments used are TRBV6-6 and TRBJ2-7; 9 bases in between match TRBD1. Input material: blood. The nucleotides are TGTGCCAGCAGTGAGACCGGGACAGGGAACCACGAGCAGTACTTC. This codes for CASSETGTGNHEQYF.